This is a list of T cell receptor beta chains from one sample in a study of response to subunit inactivated influenza vaccine. Each CDR3 protein gets one entry after TCRdb re-called the RT-PCR reads with MiXCR. The data show a few hundred thousand distinct CDR3 sequences, about 14% seen once. This specimen consisted of PBMCs from blood, obtained 11 to 12 days after vaccination. The source is a man aged 45-65 years who received an inactivated influenza vaccine. The CDR3 runs from the conserved cysteine through the conserved F or W. The order of the fields is clone size, V gene, J gene, D gene, CDR3 protein, CDR3 DNA. D genes are given only for firm matches. Where a row states a size, it is once, few, many or the class of an expanded clone; other rows omit it.

clone_size: NA
v_call: TRBV16
j_call: TRBJ1-3
d_call: NA
cdr3_aa: CASSQSMGISGNTIYF
cdr3_nt: TGTGCCAGCAGCCAATCCATGGGAATCAGTGGAAACACCATATATTTT

clone_size: many
v_call: TRBV29-1
j_call: TRBJ1-1
d_call: NA
cdr3_aa: CSVVGINTEAFF
cdr3_nt: TGCAGCGTTGTTGGGATTAACACTGAAGCTTTCTTT

clone_size: few
v_call: TRBV6-1
j_call: TRBJ2-2
d_call: NA
cdr3_aa: CASSRRWEDTGELFF
cdr3_nt: TGTGCCAGCTCCAGACGATGGGAGGACACCGGGGAGCTGTTTTTT

clone_size: many
v_call: TRBV7-2
j_call: TRBJ2-7
d_call: NA
cdr3_aa: CASSYDRTYEQYF
cdr3_nt: TGTGCCAGCAGCTACGACAGGACCTACGAGCAGTACTTC

clone_size: few
v_call: TRBV12-3/TRBV12-4
j_call: TRBJ1-1
d_call: NA
cdr3_aa: CASSLGAMNTEAFF
cdr3_nt: TGTGCCAGCAGTTTAGGAGCTATGAACACTGAAGCTTTCTTT

clone_size: NA
v_call: TRBV6-1
j_call: TRBJ2-2
d_call: NA
cdr3_aa: CASSSKRANTGELFF
cdr3_nt: TGTGCCAGCAGCAGTAAGAGGGCGAACACCGGGGAGCTGTTTTTT

clone_size: many
v_call: TRBV3-1
j_call: TRBJ1-6
d_call: NA
cdr3_aa: CASSFRGSDSPLHF
cdr3_nt: TGTGCCAGCAGCTTCAGGGGAAGTGATTCACCCCTCCACTTT

clone_size: NA
v_call: TRBV19
j_call: TRBJ1-4
d_call: NA
cdr3_aa: CASSIRQALNEKLFF
cdr3_nt: TGTGCCAGTAGTATTCGGCAGGCGCTTAATGAAAAACTGTTTTTT

clone_size: few
v_call: TRBV20-1
j_call: TRBJ1-1
d_call: NA
cdr3_aa: CSAREGSRVGEAFF
cdr3_nt: TGCAGTGCTAGAGAGGGATCTCGGGTGGGGGAAGCTTTCTTT

clone_size: NA
v_call: TRBV6-1
j_call: TRBJ2-7
d_call: NA
cdr3_aa: CASKYIWDISYEQYF
cdr3_nt: TGTGCCAGCAAATATATTTGGGACATCTCCTACGAGCAGTACTTC

clone_size: NA
v_call: TRBV10-3
j_call: TRBJ2-5
d_call: NA
cdr3_aa: CAISENGQGETQYF
cdr3_nt: TGTGCCATCAGTGAGAACGGGCAGGGAGAGACCCAGTACTTC

clone_size: NA
v_call: TRBV10-1
j_call: TRBJ2-1
d_call: NA
cdr3_aa: CASSESARKAYNEQFF
cdr3_nt: TGCGCCAGCAGTGAGTCGGCCAGGAAAGCCTACAATGAGCAGTTCTTC

clone_size: NA
v_call: TRBV7-2
j_call: TRBJ2-7
d_call: NA
cdr3_aa: CASSLVGLASSYEQYF
cdr3_nt: TGTGCCAGCAGCTTAGTGGGCCTAGCTAGCTCCTACGAGCAGTACTTC

clone_size: few
v_call: TRBV7-2
j_call: TRBJ2-4
d_call: TRBD1
cdr3_aa: CASRSTGGNIQYF
cdr3_nt: TGTGCCAGCCGATCGACAGGGGGGAACATTCAGTACTTC

clone_size: NA
v_call: TRBV18
j_call: TRBJ1-6
d_call: TRBD1
cdr3_aa: CASSPFLGQGGDSPLHF
cdr3_nt: TGTGCCAGCTCACCATTTCTGGGACAGGGGGGGGATTCACCCCTCCACTTT

clone_size: NA
v_call: TRBV14
j_call: TRBJ2-7
d_call: NA
cdr3_aa: CASSQAVGYEQYF
cdr3_nt: TGTGCCAGCAGCCAAGCGGTGGGCTACGAGCAGTACTTC

clone_size: few
v_call: TRBV5-1
j_call: TRBJ2-1
d_call: TRBD2
cdr3_aa: CASSLQTSLRNEQFF
cdr3_nt: TGCGCCAGCAGCCTTCAGACTAGCCTAAGGAATGAGCAGTTCTTC

clone_size: NA
v_call: TRBV7-9
j_call: TRBJ2-5
d_call: TRBD2
cdr3_aa: CASRETSGGQETQYF
cdr3_nt: TGTGCCAGCAGGGAGACTAGCGGGGGTCAAGAGACCCAGTACTTC

clone_size: few
v_call: TRBV29-1
j_call: TRBJ2-1
d_call: TRBD1
cdr3_aa: CSGHLGDRTRNEQFF
cdr3_nt: TGCAGCGGGCACCTCGGGGACAGGACCCGAAATGAGCAGTTCTTC

clone_size: NA
v_call: TRBV5-6
j_call: TRBJ2-1
d_call: NA
cdr3_aa: CASSLGRIEQFF
cdr3_nt: TGTGCCAGCAGCTTAGGACGCATAGAGCAGTTCTTC

clone_size: many
v_call: TRBV11-2
j_call: TRBJ2-1
d_call: TRBD1
cdr3_aa: CASHMGQGNNEQFF
cdr3_nt: TGTGCCAGCCACATGGGACAGGGAAACAATGAGCAGTTCTTC

clone_size: few
v_call: TRBV9
j_call: TRBJ1-2
d_call: TRBD1
cdr3_aa: CASSTRGTGVAYGYTF
cdr3_nt: TGTGCCAGCAGCACGAGGGGGACAGGGGTCGCCTATGGCTACACCTTC

clone_size: NA
v_call: TRBV18
j_call: TRBJ2-3
d_call: NA
cdr3_aa: CASSPRISSTDTQYF
cdr3_nt: TGTGCCAGCTCACCAAGGATTTCTAGCACAGATACGCAGTATTTT

clone_size: few
v_call: TRBV15
j_call: TRBJ2-2
d_call: TRBD1
cdr3_aa: CATRQGVGGELFF
cdr3_nt: TGTGCCACCCGACAGGGGGTCGGCGGGGAGCTGTTTTTT

clone_size: few
v_call: TRBV20-1
j_call: TRBJ1-1
d_call: NA
cdr3_aa: CSARNGAGGAEAFF
cdr3_nt: TGCAGTGCTAGAAACGGGGCGGGAGGGGCTGAAGCTTTCTTT

clone_size: few
v_call: TRBV5-6
j_call: TRBJ1-2
d_call: NA
cdr3_aa: CASSLGAATYGYTF
cdr3_nt: TGTGCCAGCAGCTTGGGGGCAGCAACCTATGGCTACACCTTC

clone_size: NA
v_call: TRBV12-3/TRBV12-4
j_call: TRBJ1-2
d_call: NA
cdr3_aa: CASSPGHLGNYGYTF
cdr3_nt: TGTGCCAGCAGTCCGGGACACCTAGGAAACTATGGCTACACCTTC

clone_size: NA
v_call: TRBV20-1
j_call: TRBJ2-3
d_call: NA
cdr3_aa: CSASSAARSTDTQYF
cdr3_nt: TGCAGTGCCTCTTCAGCGGCGCGTAGCACAGATACGCAGTATTTT

clone_size: many
v_call: TRBV12-3/TRBV12-4
j_call: TRBJ2-5
d_call: NA
cdr3_aa: CASSLALHRGETQYF
cdr3_nt: TGTGCCAGCAGTTTAGCGCTGCACCGGGGGGAGACCCAGTACTTC

clone_size: NA
v_call: TRBV5-1
j_call: TRBJ2-3
d_call: NA
cdr3_aa: CASSLTGSTQYF
cdr3_nt: TGCGCCAGCAGCTTGACCGGGAGTACGCAGTATTTT

clone_size: few
v_call: TRBV9
j_call: TRBJ2-2
d_call: NA
cdr3_aa: CASSVAMGTNTGELFF
cdr3_nt: TGTGCCAGCAGCGTAGCTATGGGCACGAACACCGGGGAGCTGTTTTTT

clone_size: NA
v_call: TRBV20-1
j_call: TRBJ1-2
d_call: NA
cdr3_aa: CSAPGGQDYGYTF
cdr3_nt: TGCAGTGCCCCCGGGGGACAAGACTATGGCTACACCTTC

clone_size: many
v_call: TRBV29-1
j_call: TRBJ1-1
d_call: NA
cdr3_aa: CSVDVGQSNTEAFF
cdr3_nt: TGCAGCGTTGACGTTGGACAGTCGAACACTGAAGCTTTCTTT

clone_size: NA
v_call: TRBV28
j_call: TRBJ1-4
d_call: NA
cdr3_aa: CASSLFKEKLFF
cdr3_nt: TGTGCCAGCAGTTTATTTAAGGAAAAACTGTTTTTT

clone_size: NA
v_call: TRBV5-1
j_call: TRBJ2-7
d_call: NA
cdr3_aa: CASSLVPTDYEQYF
cdr3_nt: TGCGCCAGCAGCTTGGTCCCGACAGACTACGAGCAGTACTTC

clone_size: few
v_call: TRBV15
j_call: TRBJ2-1
d_call: TRBD2
cdr3_aa: CATSRSGTSFYNEQFF
cdr3_nt: TGTGCCACCAGCCGCTCCGGGACTAGCTTCTACAATGAGCAGTTCTTC

clone_size: few
v_call: TRBV7-8
j_call: TRBJ1-1
d_call: TRBD1
cdr3_aa: CASSLARTGPEAFF
cdr3_nt: TGTGCCAGCAGCTTAGCGCGGACAGGCCCTGAAGCTTTCTTT

clone_size: many
v_call: TRBV12-3/TRBV12-4
j_call: TRBJ2-3
d_call: TRBD2
cdr3_aa: CASSLGGGPDTQYF
cdr3_nt: TGCGCCAGCAGCTTAGGCGGGGGGCCAGATACGCAGTATTTT

clone_size: few
v_call: TRBV12-3/TRBV12-4
j_call: TRBJ2-7
d_call: TRBD1
cdr3_aa: CASTPDRGRNEQYF
cdr3_nt: TGTGCCAGCACCCCGGACAGGGGGCGAAACGAGCAGTACTTC

clone_size: few
v_call: TRBV12-3/TRBV12-4
j_call: TRBJ2-3
d_call: NA
cdr3_aa: CAATRDTQYF
cdr3_nt: TGTGCCGCTACACGAGATACGCAGTATTTT

clone_size: few
v_call: TRBV6-1
j_call: TRBJ1-5
d_call: NA
cdr3_aa: CASSEAGGWQPQHF
cdr3_nt: TGTGCCAGCAGTGAAGCGGGGGGATGGCAGCCCCAGCATTTT

clone_size: many
v_call: TRBV7-2
j_call: TRBJ1-2
d_call: NA
cdr3_aa: CASSLAGGGDNYGYTF
cdr3_nt: TGTGCCAGCAGCTTAGCTGGTGGGGGTGACAACTATGGCTACACCTTC

clone_size: NA
v_call: TRBV28
j_call: TRBJ2-1
d_call: NA
cdr3_aa: CASSRLFYNEQFF
cdr3_nt: TGTGCCAGCAGTCGACTGTTCTACAATGAGCAGTTCTTC

clone_size: few
v_call: TRBV7-2
j_call: TRBJ2-7
d_call: TRBD2
cdr3_aa: CASSLGTSEVAEQYF
cdr3_nt: TGTGCCAGCAGCCTCGGGACTAGCGAGGTCGCCGAGCAGTACTTC

clone_size: NA
v_call: TRBV23-1
j_call: TRBJ2-7
d_call: NA
cdr3_aa: CASSQSTMGSGVTYEQYF
cdr3_nt: TGCGCCAGCAGTCAATCAACCATGGGGTCGGGAGTTACCTACGAGCAGTACTTC

clone_size: NA
v_call: TRBV11-2
j_call: TRBJ1-2
d_call: NA
cdr3_aa: CASSLDSGGGYTF
cdr3_nt: TGTGCCAGCAGCTTAGATTCCGGGGGTGGCTACACCTTC

clone_size: NA
v_call: TRBV7-8
j_call: TRBJ2-2
d_call: NA
cdr3_aa: CASSLDGVNANTGELFF
cdr3_nt: TGTGCCAGCAGCTTGGACGGAGTGAACGCGAACACCGGGGAGCTGTTTTTT

clone_size: NA
v_call: TRBV20-1
j_call: TRBJ2-5
d_call: NA
cdr3_aa: CSAAMDQETQYF
cdr3_nt: TGCAGTGCTGCCATGGATCAAGAGACCCAGTACTTC

clone_size: few
v_call: TRBV5-1
j_call: TRBJ2-2
d_call: TRBD1
cdr3_aa: CASSLGQGHFGELFF
cdr3_nt: TGCGCCAGCAGCTTGGGACAGGGTCATTTCGGGGAGCTGTTTTTT

clone_size: few
v_call: TRBV15
j_call: TRBJ2-5
d_call: NA
cdr3_aa: CATSRDQRDQYF
cdr3_nt: TGTGCCACCAGCAGAGATCAAAGGGATCAGTACTTC

clone_size: NA
v_call: TRBV10-3
j_call: TRBJ2-2
d_call: TRBD2
cdr3_aa: CAAGRGLAGQYTGELFF
cdr3_nt: TGTGCCGCCGGTAGAGGACTAGCGGGACAGTACACCGGGGAGCTGTTTTTT

clone_size: NA
v_call: TRBV18
j_call: TRBJ2-1
d_call: TRBD2
cdr3_aa: CASSPSSFSGGNEQFF
cdr3_nt: TGTGCCAGCTCACCGTCTAGTTTTAGCGGGGGAAATGAGCAGTTCTTC

clone_size: NA
v_call: TRBV6-2/TRBV6-3
j_call: TRBJ2-3
d_call: NA
cdr3_aa: CASSYSKPQDTQYF
cdr3_nt: TGTGCCAGCAGTTACTCGAAGCCTCAGGATACGCAGTATTTT

clone_size: few
v_call: TRBV4-1
j_call: TRBJ2-7
d_call: TRBD2
cdr3_aa: CASSLTSGGSYEQYF
cdr3_nt: TGCGCCAGCAGCCTGACTAGCGGGGGATCCTACGAGCAGTACTTC

clone_size: few
v_call: TRBV13
j_call: TRBJ2-1
d_call: TRBD2
cdr3_aa: CASSFLPSGTSVNEQFF
cdr3_nt: TGTGCCAGCAGCTTTCTCCCTTCCGGGACTAGCGTCAATGAGCAGTTCTTC

clone_size: once
v_call: TRBV15
j_call: TRBJ2-7
d_call: TRBD2
cdr3_aa: CATSPRGGDEQYF
cdr3_nt: TGTGCCACCAGCCCCCGGGGAGGGGACGAGCAGTACTTC